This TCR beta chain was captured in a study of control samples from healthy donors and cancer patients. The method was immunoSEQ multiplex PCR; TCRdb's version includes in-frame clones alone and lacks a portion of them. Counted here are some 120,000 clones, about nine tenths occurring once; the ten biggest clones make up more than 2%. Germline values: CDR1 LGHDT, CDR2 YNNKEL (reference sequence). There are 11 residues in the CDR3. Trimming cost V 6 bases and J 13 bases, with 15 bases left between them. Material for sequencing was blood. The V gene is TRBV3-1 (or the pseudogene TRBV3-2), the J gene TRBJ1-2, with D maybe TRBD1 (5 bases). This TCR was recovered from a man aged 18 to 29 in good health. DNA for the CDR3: TGTGCCAGCAGTCACGACAGCCCGGTCACCTTC. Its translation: CASSHDSPVTF.